The rows below give T cell receptor beta chains drawn from one sample of a study of blood T cell repertoires in COVID-19. Method: immunoSEQ multiplex PCR; TCRdb's copy keeps in-frame clones and lacks some. The data contain about 180,000 clones, 75% to 90% of them singletons. Specimen: PBMCs or T cells enriched from blood (not recorded which). The receptors were gathered from a man in his forties who had recovered from COVID-19. CDR3s include the opening cysteine and the closing phenylalanine or tryptophan. A D gene is named only where the DNA matches it firmly. Size is omitted from some rows. Given values are once, few, many or a class for expanded clones.

j_call v_call clone_size d_call cdr3_nt cdr3_aa
TRBJ2-1 TRBV29-1 . TRBD1 TGCAGCGCTGTCGGCGGGACAGGGGTCAATGAGCAGTTCTTC CSAVGGTGVNEQFF
TRBJ1-5 TRBV6-5 once . TGTGCCAGCAGTTACGCGGCGGGGCCCAATCAGCCCCAGCATTTT CASSYAAGPNQPQHF
TRBJ2-2 TRBV10-3 . . TGTGCCATCTTAAGGGGAAACACCGGGGAGCTGTTTTTT CAILRGNTGELFF
TRBJ1-4 TRBV7-8 . TRBD1 TGTGCCAGCAGCTTAGGGGGGACAGGGAATGAAAAACTGTTTTTT CASSLGGTGNEKLFF
TRBJ1-2 TRBV10-3 . TRBD1 TGTGCCATCAGTTTTTCCGGGACAGGGGATGGCTACACCTTC CAISFSGTGDGYTF
TRBJ2-7 TRBV6-5 once TRBD1 TGTGCCAGCAGTCGCCGGGACAGGGACTACGAGCAGTACTTC CASSRRDRDYEQYF
TRBJ2-2 TRBV7-6 . TRBD2 TGTGCCAGCAGCCCCCAGCGGGGGAACACCGGGGAGCTGTTTTTT CASSPQRGNTGELFF
TRBJ2-2 TRBV13 . TRBD2 TGTGCCAGCAGCTTAGGACTAGCGGGAACCGAGGAGCTGTTTTTT CASSLGLAGTEELFF
TRBJ1-5 TRBV11-2 . TRBD1 TGTGCCAGCAGCCGGACAGGGGTGAATCAGCCCCAGCATTTT CASSRTGVNQPQHF
TRBJ1-5 TRBV27 . . TGTGCCAGCAGTTTATGGAGAGGGCAGAAGGGAATAGGGCCCCAGCATTTT CASSLWRGQKGIGPQHF
TRBJ2-1 TRBV5-1 few . TGCGCCAGCAGCCCCGGACTGACGGCGAACAATGAGCAGTTCTTC CASSPGLTANNEQFF
TRBJ2-1 TRBV27 once TRBD1 TGTGCCAGCAGTTTAAACCTCCCGGGACAGGGAAGGTACAATGAGCAGTTCTTC CASSLNLPGQGRYNEQFF
TRBJ1-3 TRBV28 . . TGTGCCAGCAGCTACAGCGGAAACACCATATATTTT CASSYSGNTIYF
TRBJ2-2 TRBV3-1/TRBV3-2 . TRBD2 TGTGCCACCGCTACGGGACTAGAGTTAGGCGGGGAGCTGTTTTTT CATATGLELGGELFF
TRBJ1-2 TRBV10-3 . . TGTGCCACTAACAGGGATGGTGGCTACACCTTC CATNRDGGYTF
TRBJ1-1 TRBV29-1 few . TGCAGCGTCCGAATACAGGGCGTTCACACTGAAGCTTTCTTT CSVRIQGVHTEAFF
TRBJ2-7 TRBV4-1 . TRBD1 TGCGCCAGCAGCCAAGGACAGGGGGATCCCTACGAGCAGTACTTC CASSQGQGDPYEQYF
TRBJ2-7 TRBV19 . . TGTGCCAGTAGTATTGTAGCGGAGGCTACGAGGTTGTACTTC CASSIVAEATRLYF